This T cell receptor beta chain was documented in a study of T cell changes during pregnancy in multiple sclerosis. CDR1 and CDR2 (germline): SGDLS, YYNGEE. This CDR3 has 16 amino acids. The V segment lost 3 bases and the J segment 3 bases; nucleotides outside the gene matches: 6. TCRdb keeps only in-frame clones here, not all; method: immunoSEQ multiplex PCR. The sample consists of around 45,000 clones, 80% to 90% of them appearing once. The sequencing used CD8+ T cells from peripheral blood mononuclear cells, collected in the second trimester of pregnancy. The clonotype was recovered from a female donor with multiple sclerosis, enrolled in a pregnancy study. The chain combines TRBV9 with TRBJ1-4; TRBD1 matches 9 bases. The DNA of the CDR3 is TGTGCCAGCAGCGCCGGACAGGGGATCGCTAATGAAAAACTGTTTTTT. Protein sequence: CASSAGQGIANEKLFF. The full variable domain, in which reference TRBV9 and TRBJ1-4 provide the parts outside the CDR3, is DSGVTQTPKHLITATGQRVTLRCSPRSGDLSVYWYQQSLDQGLQFLIQYYNGEERAKGNILERFSAQQFPDLHSELNLSSLELGDSALYFCASSAGQGIANEKLFFGSGTQLSVL.